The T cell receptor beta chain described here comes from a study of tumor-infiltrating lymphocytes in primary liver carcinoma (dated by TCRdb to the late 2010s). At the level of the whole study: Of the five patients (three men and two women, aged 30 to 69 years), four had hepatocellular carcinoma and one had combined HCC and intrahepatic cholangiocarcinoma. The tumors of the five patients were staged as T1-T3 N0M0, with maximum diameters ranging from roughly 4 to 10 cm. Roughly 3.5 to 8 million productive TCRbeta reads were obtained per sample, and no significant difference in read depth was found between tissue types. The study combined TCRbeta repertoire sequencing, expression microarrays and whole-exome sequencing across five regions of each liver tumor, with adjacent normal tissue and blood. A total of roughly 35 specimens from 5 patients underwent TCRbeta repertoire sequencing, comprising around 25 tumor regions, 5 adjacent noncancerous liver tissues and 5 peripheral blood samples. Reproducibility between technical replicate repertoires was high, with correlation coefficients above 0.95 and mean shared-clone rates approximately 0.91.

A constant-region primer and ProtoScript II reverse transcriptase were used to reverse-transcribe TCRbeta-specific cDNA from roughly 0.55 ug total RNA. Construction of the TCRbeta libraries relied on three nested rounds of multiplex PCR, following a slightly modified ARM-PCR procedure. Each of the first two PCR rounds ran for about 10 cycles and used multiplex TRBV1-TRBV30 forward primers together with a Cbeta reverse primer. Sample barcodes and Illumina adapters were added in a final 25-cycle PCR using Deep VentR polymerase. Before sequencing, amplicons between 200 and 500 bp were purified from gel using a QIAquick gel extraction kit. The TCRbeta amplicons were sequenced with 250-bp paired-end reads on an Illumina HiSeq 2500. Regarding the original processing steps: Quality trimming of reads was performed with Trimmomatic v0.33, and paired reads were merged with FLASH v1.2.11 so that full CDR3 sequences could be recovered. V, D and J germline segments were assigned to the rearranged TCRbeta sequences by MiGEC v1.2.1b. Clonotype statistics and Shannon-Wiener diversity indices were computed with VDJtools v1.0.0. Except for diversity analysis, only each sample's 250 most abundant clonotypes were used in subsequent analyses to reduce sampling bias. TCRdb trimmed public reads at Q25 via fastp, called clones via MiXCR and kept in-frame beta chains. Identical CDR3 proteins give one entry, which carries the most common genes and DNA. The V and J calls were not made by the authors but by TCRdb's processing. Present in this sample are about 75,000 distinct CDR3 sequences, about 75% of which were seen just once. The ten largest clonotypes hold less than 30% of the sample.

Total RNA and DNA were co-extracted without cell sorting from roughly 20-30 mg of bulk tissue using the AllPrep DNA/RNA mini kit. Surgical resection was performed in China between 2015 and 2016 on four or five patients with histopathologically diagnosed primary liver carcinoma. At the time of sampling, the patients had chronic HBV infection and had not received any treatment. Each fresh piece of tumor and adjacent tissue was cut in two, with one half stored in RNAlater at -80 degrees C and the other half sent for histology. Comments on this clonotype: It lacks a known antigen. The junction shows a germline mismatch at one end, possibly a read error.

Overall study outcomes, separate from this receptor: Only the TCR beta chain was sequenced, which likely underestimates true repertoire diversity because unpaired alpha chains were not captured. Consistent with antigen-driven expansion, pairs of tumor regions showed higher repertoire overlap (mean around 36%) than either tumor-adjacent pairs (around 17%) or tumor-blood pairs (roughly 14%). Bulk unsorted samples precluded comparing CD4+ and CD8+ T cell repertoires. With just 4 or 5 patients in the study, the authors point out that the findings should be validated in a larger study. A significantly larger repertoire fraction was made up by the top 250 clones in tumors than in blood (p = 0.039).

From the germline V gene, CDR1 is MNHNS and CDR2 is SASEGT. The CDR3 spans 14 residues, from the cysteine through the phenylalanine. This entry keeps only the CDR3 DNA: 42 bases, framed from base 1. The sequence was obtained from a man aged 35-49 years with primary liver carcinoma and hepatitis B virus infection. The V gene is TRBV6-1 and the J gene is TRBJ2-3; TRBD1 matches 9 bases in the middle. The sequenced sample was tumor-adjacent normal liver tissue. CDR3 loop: CASSDGTGRDTHYF. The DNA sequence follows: TGTGCCAGCAGTGACGGGACAGGGAGAGATACGCACTATTTT.